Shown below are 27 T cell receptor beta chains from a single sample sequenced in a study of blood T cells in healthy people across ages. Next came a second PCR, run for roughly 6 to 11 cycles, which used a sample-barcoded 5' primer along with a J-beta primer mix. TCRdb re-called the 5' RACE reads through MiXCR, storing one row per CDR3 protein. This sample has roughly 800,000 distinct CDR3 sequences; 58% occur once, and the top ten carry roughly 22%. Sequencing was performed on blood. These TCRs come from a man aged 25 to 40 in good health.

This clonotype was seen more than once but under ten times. The CDR3 sequence: CATGIAENIQYF. In DNA, the CDR3 is TGTGCCACCGGTATAGCGGAAAACATTCAGTACTTC. V usage is TRBV6-5 and J usage is TRBJ2-4; TRBD2 is a possible D gene (6 bases). With 10 bases removed from V and 5 bases from J, the gap between germline ends came to 12 bases. This CDR3 has 12 residues. The germline gives CDR1 MNHEY, CDR2 SVGAGI.

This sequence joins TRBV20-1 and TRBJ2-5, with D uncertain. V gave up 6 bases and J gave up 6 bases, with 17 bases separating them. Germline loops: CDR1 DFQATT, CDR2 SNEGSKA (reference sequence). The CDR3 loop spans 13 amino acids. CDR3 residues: CSASDPAGKTQYF. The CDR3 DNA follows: TGCAGTGCGTCGGACCCTGCAGGAAAGACCCAGTACTTC.

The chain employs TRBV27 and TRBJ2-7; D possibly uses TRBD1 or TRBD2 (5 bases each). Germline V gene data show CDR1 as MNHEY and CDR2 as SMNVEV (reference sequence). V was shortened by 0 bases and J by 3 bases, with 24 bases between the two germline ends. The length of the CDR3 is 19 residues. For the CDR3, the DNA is TGTGCCAGCAGTTTATCGGGGCCTATCGGGGAAGGGTGGTACTACGAGCAGTACTTC. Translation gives CASSLSGPIGEGWYYEQYF.

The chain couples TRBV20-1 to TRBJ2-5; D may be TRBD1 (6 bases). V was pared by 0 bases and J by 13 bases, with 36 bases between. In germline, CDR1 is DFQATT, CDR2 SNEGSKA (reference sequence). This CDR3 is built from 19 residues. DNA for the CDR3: TGCAGTGCTAGAGATCGCTTTTTGAGGGGCAGGACAGCCCCCTACGAGCGGTACTTC. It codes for CSARDRFLRGRTAPYERYF.

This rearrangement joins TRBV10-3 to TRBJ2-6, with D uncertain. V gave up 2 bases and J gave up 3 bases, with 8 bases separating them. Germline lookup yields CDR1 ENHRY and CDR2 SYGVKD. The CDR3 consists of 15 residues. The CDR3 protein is CAISEAIDGANVLTF. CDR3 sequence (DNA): TGTGCCATCAGTGAGGCGATCGATGGGGCCAACGTCCTGACTTTC.

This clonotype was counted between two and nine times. The CDR3 DNA follows: TGTGCCACCAGCAGAGAGAGCGGGAGCAGCTCCTACAATGAGCAGTTCTTC. It specifies CATSRESGSSSYNEQFF. The chain has TRBV15 and TRBJ2-1; the match to TRBD2 covers 8 bases. V shed 0 bases, J shed 0 bases, and the junction held 4 bases outside the gene matches. There are 17 residues in the CDR3. Per germline, CDR1 LNHNV and CDR2 YYDKDF (reference sequence).

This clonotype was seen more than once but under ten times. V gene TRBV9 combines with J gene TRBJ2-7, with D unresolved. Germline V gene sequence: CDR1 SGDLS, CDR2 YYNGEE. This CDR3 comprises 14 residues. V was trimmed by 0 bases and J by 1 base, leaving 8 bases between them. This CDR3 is CASSVDPGSYEQYF. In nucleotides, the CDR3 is TGTGCCAGCAGCGTAGACCCCGGGTCCTACGAGCAGTACTTC.

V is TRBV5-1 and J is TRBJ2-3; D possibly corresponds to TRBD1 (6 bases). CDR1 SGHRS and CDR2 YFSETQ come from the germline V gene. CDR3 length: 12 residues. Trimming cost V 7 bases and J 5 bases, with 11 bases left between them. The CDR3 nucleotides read TGCGCCAGCTCCCGACAGGAAGATACGCAGTATTTT. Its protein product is CASSRQEDTQYF.

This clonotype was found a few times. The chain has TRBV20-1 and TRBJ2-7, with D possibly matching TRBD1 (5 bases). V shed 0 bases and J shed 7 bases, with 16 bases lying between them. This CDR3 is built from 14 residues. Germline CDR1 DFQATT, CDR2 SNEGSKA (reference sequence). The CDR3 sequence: CSARELGRVGEQYF. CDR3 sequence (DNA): TGCAGTGCTAGAGAGCTGGGCAGGGTAGGGGAGCAGTACTTC.

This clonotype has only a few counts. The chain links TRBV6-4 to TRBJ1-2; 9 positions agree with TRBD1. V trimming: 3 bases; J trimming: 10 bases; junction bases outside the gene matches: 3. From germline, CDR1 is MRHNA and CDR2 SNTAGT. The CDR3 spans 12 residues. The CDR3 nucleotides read TGTGCCAGCAGTGATGGGACAGGGACCTACACCTTC. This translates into CASSDGTGTYTF.

The CDR3 loop is CASEGNRAEQFF. The CDR3 DNA reads as TGTGCCAGCGAGGGAAACCGGGCTGAGCAGTTCTTC. This chain links TRBV4-2 with TRBJ2-1; possible D gene TRBD2, 5 bases. V was trimmed by 8 bases and J by 9 bases, leaving 14 bases between them. From germline, CDR1 is LGHNA and CDR2 YNFKEQ. This CDR3 has 12 amino acids.

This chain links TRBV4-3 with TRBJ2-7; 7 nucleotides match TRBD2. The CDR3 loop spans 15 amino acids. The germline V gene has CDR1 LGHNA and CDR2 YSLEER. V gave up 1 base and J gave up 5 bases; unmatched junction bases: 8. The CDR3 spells CASSQASTREHEQYF. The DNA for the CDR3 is TGCGCCAGCAGCCAAGCAAGTACGCGGGAGCACGAGCAGTACTTC.

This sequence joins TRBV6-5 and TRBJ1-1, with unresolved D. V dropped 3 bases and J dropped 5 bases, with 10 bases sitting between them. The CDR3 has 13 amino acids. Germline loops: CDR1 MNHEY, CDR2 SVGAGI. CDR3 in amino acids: CASSYLRGTEAFF. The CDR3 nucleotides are TGTGCCAGCAGTTATTTGCGGGGTACTGAAGCTTTCTTT.

CDR3 in DNA: TGTGCCAGCTCACCACGGGGGGACAGCAGAGGATCCTACGAGCAGTACTTC. Residues: CASSPRGDSRGSYEQYF. This chain uses TRBV18 with TRBJ2-4; D perhaps matches TRBD1 (7 bases). Matching the DNA end better, TRBJ2-7 makes the J call doubtful. This CDR3 is 17 amino acids long. Germline CDR1 KGHSH, CDR2 LQKENI.

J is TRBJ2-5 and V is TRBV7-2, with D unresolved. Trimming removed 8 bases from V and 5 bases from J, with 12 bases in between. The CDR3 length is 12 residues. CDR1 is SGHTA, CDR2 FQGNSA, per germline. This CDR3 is CASLSMGETQYF. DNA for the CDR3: TGTGCCAGCCTGAGTATGGGCGAGACCCAGTACTTC.

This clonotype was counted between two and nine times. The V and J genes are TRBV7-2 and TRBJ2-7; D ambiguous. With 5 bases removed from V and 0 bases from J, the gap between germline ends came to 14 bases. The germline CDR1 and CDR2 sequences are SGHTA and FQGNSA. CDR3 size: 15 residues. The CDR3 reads CASSTNAGSSYEQYF. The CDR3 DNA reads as TGTGCCAGCAGCACCAACGCAGGTAGCTCCTACGAGCAGTACTTC.

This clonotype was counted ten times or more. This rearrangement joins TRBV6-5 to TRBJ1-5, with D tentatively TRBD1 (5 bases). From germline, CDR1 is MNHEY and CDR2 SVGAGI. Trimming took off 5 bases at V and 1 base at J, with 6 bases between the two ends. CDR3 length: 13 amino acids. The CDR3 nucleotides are TGTGCCAGCAGTGGGGGAAGCAATCAGCCCCAGCATTTT. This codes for CASSGGSNQPQHF.

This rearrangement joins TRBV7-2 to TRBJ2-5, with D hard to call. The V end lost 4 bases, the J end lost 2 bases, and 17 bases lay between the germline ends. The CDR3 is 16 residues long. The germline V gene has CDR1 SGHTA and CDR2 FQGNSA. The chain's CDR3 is CASSSRPGVGQETQYF. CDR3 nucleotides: TGTGCCAGCAGCTCGAGGCCTGGGGTGGGACAAGAGACCCAGTACTTC.

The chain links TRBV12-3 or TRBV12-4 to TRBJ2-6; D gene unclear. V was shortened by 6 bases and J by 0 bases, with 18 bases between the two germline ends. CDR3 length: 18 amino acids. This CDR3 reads CASRNKAGPRSGANVLTF. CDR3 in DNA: TGTGCCAGCAGAAATAAGGCCGGGCCGCGCTCTGGGGCCAACGTCCTGACTTTC.

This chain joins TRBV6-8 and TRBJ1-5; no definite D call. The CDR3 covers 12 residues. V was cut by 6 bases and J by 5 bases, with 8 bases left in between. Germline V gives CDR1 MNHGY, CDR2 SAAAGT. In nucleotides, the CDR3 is TGTGCCAGCAGGCCAGAGTATCAGCCCCAGCATTTT. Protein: CASRPEYQPQHF.

The CDR3 protein is CSVTGFSYNEQFF. The CDR3 coding sequence is TGCAGCGTTACAGGGTTCTCCTACAATGAGCAGTTCTTC. The rearrangement uses TRBV29-1 and TRBJ2-1; D perhaps matches TRBD1 (6 bases). The germline gives CDR1 SQVTM, CDR2 ANQGSEA. CDR3 size: 13 residues. The ends were cut back, 5 bases at V and 0 bases at J, with 8 bases in the middle.

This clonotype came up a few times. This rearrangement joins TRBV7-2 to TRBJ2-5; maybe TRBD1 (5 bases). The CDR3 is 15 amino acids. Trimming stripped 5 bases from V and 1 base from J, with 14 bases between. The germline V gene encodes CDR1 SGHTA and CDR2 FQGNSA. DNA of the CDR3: TGTGCCAGCAGCCCCCGATCGACAGTCCAAGAGACCCAGTACTTC. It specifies CASSPRSTVQETQYF.

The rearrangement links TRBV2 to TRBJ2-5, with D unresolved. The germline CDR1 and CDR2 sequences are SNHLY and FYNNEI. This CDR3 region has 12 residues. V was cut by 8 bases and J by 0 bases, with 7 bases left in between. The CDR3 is CASVQNQETQYF. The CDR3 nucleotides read TGTGCCAGCGTACAGAACCAAGAGACCCAGTACTTC.

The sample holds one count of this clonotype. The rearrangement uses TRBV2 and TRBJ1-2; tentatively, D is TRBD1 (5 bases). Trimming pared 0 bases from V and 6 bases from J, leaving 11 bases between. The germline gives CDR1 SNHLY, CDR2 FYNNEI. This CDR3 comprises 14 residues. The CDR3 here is CASSEALGGDGYTF. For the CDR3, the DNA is TGTGCCAGCAGTGAAGCGCTTGGGGGAGATGGCTACACCTTC. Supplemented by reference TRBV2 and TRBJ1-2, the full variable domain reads EPEVTQTPSHQVTQMGQEVILRCVPISNHLYFYWYRQILGQKVEFLVSFYNNEISEKSEIFDDQFSVERPDGSNFTLKIRSTKLEDSAMYFCASSEALGGDGYTFGSGTRLTVV.

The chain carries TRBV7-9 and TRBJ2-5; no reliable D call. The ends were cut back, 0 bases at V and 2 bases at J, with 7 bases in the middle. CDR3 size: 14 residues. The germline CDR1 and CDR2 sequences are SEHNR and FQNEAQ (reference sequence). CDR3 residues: CASSLARLQETQYF. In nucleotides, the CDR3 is TGTGCCAGCAGCTTAGCCCGGCTACAAGAGACCCAGTACTTC.

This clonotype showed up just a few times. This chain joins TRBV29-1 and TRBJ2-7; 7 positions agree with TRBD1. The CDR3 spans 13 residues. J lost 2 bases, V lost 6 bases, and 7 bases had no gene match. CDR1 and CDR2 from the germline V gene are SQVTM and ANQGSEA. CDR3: CSVTGQTTYEQYF. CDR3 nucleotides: TGCAGCGTCACGGGACAGACCACCTACGAGCAGTACTTC.

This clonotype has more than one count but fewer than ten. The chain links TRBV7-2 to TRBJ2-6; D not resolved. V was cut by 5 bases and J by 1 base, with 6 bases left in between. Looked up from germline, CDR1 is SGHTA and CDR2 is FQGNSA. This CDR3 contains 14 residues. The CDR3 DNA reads TGTGCCAGCAGCGAAAATTCTGGGGCCAACGTCCTGACTTTC. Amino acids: CASSENSGANVLTF.